A single sample is the source of the 21 T cell receptor beta chains below, sequenced in a study of T cell responses to AZD1222 COVID-19 vaccine. The table came from immunoSEQ multiplex PCR; TCRdb's copy has only in-frame clones and leaves some out. The sample gives 86,000 or so clones, roughly 86% of which show up once; less than 6.5% is in the top ten. The sample was peripheral blood, taken 28 days after the second AZD1222 dose. The receptors come from an adult who received the AZD1222 COVID-19 vaccine.

This chain connects TRBV6-2 or TRBV6-3 to TRBJ2-1, with no clear D. CDR3 length: 13 amino acids. In germline, CDR1 is MNHEY, CDR2 SVGEGT. Trimming took off 0 bases at V and 10 bases at J, with 10 bases between the two ends. CDR3 nucleotide sequence: TGTGCCAGCAGTTACTCGAGGTTAGACGAGCAGTTCTTC. Encoded protein: CASSYSRLDEQFF.

J is TRBJ2-3 and V is TRBV9, with D possibly matching TRBD1 (6 bases). V was pared by 2 bases and J by 2 bases, with 12 bases between. CDR3 size: 15 residues. Germline lookup yields CDR1 SGDLS and CDR2 YYNGEE. As DNA, the CDR3 is TGTGCCAGCAGCGTCCAGGGACAAGTCACAGATACGCAGTATTTT. Amino acids: CASSVQGQVTDTQYF.

The chain recombines TRBV12-5 with TRBJ1-5; D perhaps matches TRBD1 (5 bases). The germline CDR1 and CDR2 sequences are LGHNT and FRNRAP. CDR3 size: 17 residues. The V and J ends lost 0 bases and 0 bases respectively, with 12 bases between them. The CDR3 spells CASGLVRGATSNQPQHF. Written as DNA, the CDR3 is TGTGCTAGTGGTTTGGTACGAGGGGCAACTAGCAATCAGCCCCAGCATTTT.

The J gene is TRBJ1-5, the V gene TRBV3-1 (or the pseudogene TRBV3-2); no clear D. CDR1 is LGHDT and CDR2 is YNNKEL in the germline V gene (reference sequence). The V gene lost 0 bases and the J gene lost 1 base, with 10 bases spanning the gap. The CDR3 totals 16 residues. The DNA for the CDR3 is TGTGCCAGCAGCCAAGATGGTGGAAGGAGCAATCAGCCCCAGCATTTT. Its translation: CASSQDGGRSNQPQHF.

The chain employs TRBV19 and TRBJ1-5, with 9 bases that match TRBD1. CDR1 is LNHDA, CDR2 SQIVND, per germline (reference sequence). Trimming took 3 bases from V and 5 from J; bases not matched to a gene: 11. CDR3 length equals 17 residues. The CDR3 DNA reads TGTGCCAGTAGTATTCCCCCGGGACAGGGTGGATATCAGCCCCAGCATTTT. It encodes CASSIPPGQGGYQPQHF. Drawing the rest from reference TRBV19 and TRBJ1-5, the complete variable domain is DGGITQSPKYLFRKEGQNVTLSCEQNLNHDAMYWYRQDPGQGLRLIYYSQIVNDFQKGDIAEGYSVSREKKESFPLTVTSAQKNPTAFYLCASSIPPGQGGYQPQHFGDGTRLSIL.

The J gene is TRBJ2-2, the V gene TRBV24-1; 7 nucleotides align to TRBD2. This CDR3 comprises 16 residues. J lost 0 bases, V lost 4 bases, and 4 bases had no gene match. The germline CDR1 and CDR2 sequences are KGHDR and SFDVKD. CDR3 sequence: CATSEGGIANTGELFF. Written as DNA, the CDR3 is TGTGCCACCAGTGAGGGGGGGATCGCGAACACCGGGGAGCTGTTTTTT.

Worth noting for this clone: Germline and junction disagree at one end, which may indicate a read error. J is TRBJ1-1 and V is TRBV20-1; D is uncertain. Per germline, CDR1 DFQATT and CDR2 SNEGSKA (reference sequence). This CDR3 comprises 8 residues. The CDR3 region is CSARLGSF. The DNA for the CDR3 is TGCAGTGCTAGATTGGGCAGCTTT.

The chain carries TRBV4-3 and TRBJ1-2, with D perhaps TRBD1 (5 bases). The CDR3 covers 19 residues. V gave up 3 bases and J gave up 2 bases, with 25 bases separating them. Germline CDR1 and CDR2: LGHNA and YSLEER. CDR3 in amino acids: CASSQYAGGFRTSNYGYTF. The CDR3 DNA sequence: TGCGCCAGCAGCCAGTATGCGGGAGGGTTTAGGACATCCAACTATGGCTACACCTTC.

The chain couples TRBV5-1 to TRBJ1-1; D gene ambiguous. Germline loops: CDR1 SGHRS, CDR2 YFSETQ. The CDR3 loop spans 15 amino acids. Trimming left V 4 bases short and J 1 base short, with 14 bases between. The CDR3 loop is CASSAPGIKNTEAFF. The CDR3 bases are TGCGCCAGCAGCGCCCCCGGGATCAAGAACACTGAAGCTTTCTTT. Based on the CDR3 plus reference TRBV5-1 and TRBJ1-1, the full variable domain is KAGVTQTPRYLIKTRGQQVTLSCSPISGHRSVSWYQQTPGQGLQFLFEYFSETQRNKGNFPGRFSGRQFSNSRSEMNVSTLELGDSALYLCASSAPGIKNTEAFFGQGTRLTVV.

The gene calls are TRBV7-8 and TRBJ1-5, with D possibly TRBD1 on 6 matching bases. In germline, CDR1 is SGHVS, CDR2 FQNEAQ. The ends were cut back, 7 bases at V and 2 bases at J, with 15 bases in the middle. This CDR3 is 15 amino acids long. The DNA of the CDR3 is TGTGCCAGCAACCGAGGGGGTGGTGGCAATCAGCCCCAGCATTTT. This gives the protein CASNRGGGGNQPQHF.

The chain carries TRBV5-6 and TRBJ2-1; TRBD1 agrees at 9 bases. J gave up 4 bases and V 4 bases, and 12 bases lay outside the gene matches. Germline V gives CDR1 SGHDT, CDR2 YYEEEE. The CDR3 sequence is 17 residues long. This CDR3 is CASSGWDGDRVYNEQFF. CDR3 in DNA: TGTGCCAGCAGCGGTTGGGATGGGGACAGGGTTTACAATGAGCAGTTCTTC.

The J gene is TRBJ2-5, the V gene TRBV7-2; 7 bases are shared with TRBD2. The CDR3 has 15 residues. With 3 bases clipped from V and 2 bases from J, the junction kept 6 bases outside the gene matches. Germline V gene data show CDR1 as SGHTA and CDR2 as FQGNSA. DNA of the CDR3: TGTGCCAGCAGCTTTCGACTAGCAGGACAAGAGACCCAGTACTTC. Its protein is CASSFRLAGQETQYF.

V gene TRBV14 combines with J gene TRBJ2-2; maybe TRBD1 (6 bases). Deletions cut 0 bases from V and 6 bases from J, with 11 bases between. Germline-derived CDR1 and CDR2 are SGHDN and FVKESK. The CDR3 extends over 15 amino acids. The CDR3 is CASSQDRGWAGELFF. Written as DNA, the CDR3 is TGTGCCAGCAGCCAAGACAGGGGTTGGGCCGGGGAGCTGTTTTTT.

This rearrangement joins TRBV6-5 to TRBJ1-2; the match to TRBD1 covers 7 bases. The trim removed 6 bases at V and 4 bases at J, leaving 8 bases unmatched. Germline lookup yields CDR1 MNHEY and CDR2 SVGAGI. The CDR3 is 14 residues long. The CDR3 DNA follows: TGTGCCAGCAGCCGACTGGGACAGCCCTATGGCTACACCTTC. Protein sequence: CASSRLGQPYGYTF.

V is TRBV4-2 and J is TRBJ1-1; possibly TRBD1 for D (5 bases). CDR1 LGHNA and CDR2 YNFKEQ come from the germline V gene. The CDR3 has 18 residues. Trimming shortened V by 0 bases and J by 5 bases, and 22 bases separated the two germline ends. In DNA, the CDR3 is TGTGCCAGCAGCCAAGAAATCTTACCGGGGCAGGGTCGGACTGAAGCTTTCTTT. Its protein product is CASSQEILPGQGRTEAFF.

V is TRBV5-4 and J is TRBJ2-7; 9 nucleotides agree with TRBD1. Germline values: CDR1 SGHNT, CDR2 YYREEE (reference sequence). This CDR3 comprises 13 residues. Trimming cost V 3 bases and J 5 bases; bases outside gene matches: 3. CDR3 loop: CASSWDRANEQYF. CDR3 nucleotide sequence: TGTGCCAGCAGCTGGGACAGGGCTAACGAGCAGTACTTC.

The DNA of the CDR3 is TGTGCCAGCACCTTCTCGGACAGGGGACGGGGTTTCTTT. Protein product: CASTFSDRGRGFF. The rearrangement joins TRBV12-3 or TRBV12-4 to TRBJ1-1; the match to TRBD1 covers 9 bases. After removal of 7 bases from V and 13 bases from J, the junction contained 13 bases not matched to a gene. The CDR3 is 13 amino acids.

The CDR3 region has the DNA TGTGCCAGCAGCTTTCGCCCCCGGGTCTTTAATGAAGCTTTCTTT. Its translation is CASSFRPRVFNEAFF. V gene TRBV21-1 combines with J gene TRBJ1-1. TRBV21-1 is recorded as a pseudogene. The CDR3 is 15 amino acids.

This clone was recorded only once. J is TRBJ1-5 and V is TRBV6-2 or TRBV6-3; tentative D call: TRBD1 (6 bases). Germline V CDR1 and CDR2: MNHEY, SVGEGT. V lost 5 bases to trimming and J lost 5 bases, with 13 bases between them. This CDR3 is built from 14 residues. CDR3 coding DNA: TGTGCCAGCAGTGACAGGACGCGGGATCAGCCCCAGCATTTT. Its protein is CASSDRTRDQPQHF.

The chain couples TRBV5-4 to TRBJ2-7; TRBD1 or TRBD2 may be the D gene (5 bases each). The CDR3 covers 14 residues. The germline V gene has CDR1 SGHNT and CDR2 YYREEE (reference sequence). Trimming took off 1 base at V and 7 bases at J, with 15 bases between the two ends. For the CDR3, the DNA is TGTGCCAGCAGCTTGCAGGGATCCCCGGGGGAGCAGTACTTC. It translates to CASSLQGSPGEQYF.

The J gene is TRBJ2-4, the V gene TRBV5-1; the D gene is possibly TRBD2 (5 bases). Trimming shortened V by 0 bases and J by 0 bases, and 16 bases separated the two germline ends. The CDR3 is 18 amino acids. Germline CDR1 and CDR2: SGHRS and YFSETQ. CDR3 sequence (DNA): TGCGCCAGCAGCTTGGATCCGGGATCCTCCCTAGCCAAAAACATTCAGTACTTC. Encoded protein: CASSLDPGSSLAKNIQYF.